Below are 14 T cell receptor beta chains sequenced from a single sample in a study of technical replicates of blood from a few donors. Sequencing used immunoSEQ multiplex PCR; TCRdb keeps in-frame clones, though not all of them. The table lists 80,000 to 90,000 clones, about 94% of them singletons. Sequenced input: T cells isolated from PBMCs. The receptors originated from a human donor in good health.

The chain employs TRBV25-1 and TRBJ1-2, with D tentatively TRBD1 (6 bases). CDR1 is MGHDK and CDR2 is SYGVNS in the germline V gene. This CDR3 spans 12 amino acids. Trimming took off 4 bases at V and 8 bases at J, with 11 bases between the two ends. CDR3 bases: TGTGCCAGCAGTGTGGGGGCGAGCGGCTACACCTTC. Its translation: CASSVGASGYTF.

The CDR3 loop is CASSRGQIINEQFF. CDR3 DNA: TGTGCCAGCAGTAGAGGACAGATTATCAATGAGCAGTTCTTC. This chain joins TRBV6-5 and TRBJ2-1; D perhaps matches TRBD1 (6 bases). Germline V gene data show CDR1 as MNHEY and CDR2 as SVGAGI. The CDR3 length is 14 residues. With 5 bases removed from V and 6 bases from J, the gap between germline ends came to 14 bases.

The chain carries TRBV29-1 and TRBJ2-2; 8 nucleotides match TRBD1. The CDR3 totals 16 residues. Germline assignment: CDR1 SQVTM and CDR2 ANQGSEA. V shed 5 bases and J 5 bases; nucleotides not matched to a gene: 13. CDR3 region: CSVRGQGLRGTGELFF. The CDR3 DNA sequence: TGCAGCGTTCGAGGACAGGGCCTAAGAGGGACCGGGGAGCTGTTTTTT.

This clone was seen once. V is TRBV2 and J is TRBJ2-3; 10 bases agree with TRBD2. Germline CDR1 is SNHLY and CDR2 is FYNNEI. The CDR3 consists of 18 residues. The V and J ends lost 5 bases and 4 bases, in that order; junction bases with no gene match: 15. CDR3 protein: CASSPRSGRDGRADTQYF. The CDR3 region has the DNA TGTGCCAGCAGTCCTAGGAGCGGGAGGGATGGGAGGGCAGATACGCAGTATTTT. Full variable domain (missing parts from reference TRBV2 and TRBJ2-3): EPEVTQTPSHQVTQMGQEVILRCVPISNHLYFYWYRQILGQKVEFLVSFYNNEISEKSEIFDDQFSVERPDGSNFTLKIRSTKLEDSAMYFCASSPRSGRDGRADTQYFGPGTRLTVL.

This clone has just one count. V usage is TRBV29-1 and J usage is TRBJ1-2, with 8 bases matching TRBD1. CDR1 and CDR2 (germline): SQVTM, ANQGSEA. V trimming: 7 bases; J trimming: 7 bases; junction bases outside the gene matches: 11. The CDR3 length is 13 residues. CDR3 residues: CSANPSDRAGYTF. CDR3 nucleotide sequence: TGCAGCGCTAACCCTTCGGACAGGGCTGGCTACACCTTC.

The rearrangement joins TRBV5-1 to TRBJ2-5; 11 bases map to TRBD2. Germline V gives CDR1 SGHRS, CDR2 YFSETQ. The V and J ends lost 4 bases and 0 bases, in that order; junction bases with no gene match: 5. The CDR3 length is 16 residues. The CDR3 spells CASSKGLAAYQETQYF. The CDR3, as DNA: TGCGCCAGCAGCAAGGGACTAGCGGCGTACCAAGAGACCCAGTACTTC.

This clone was seen a handful of times. This chain connects TRBV11-2 to TRBJ1-1; 11 nucleotides align to TRBD1. In germline, CDR1 is SGHAT, CDR2 FQNNGV. The CDR3 sequence is 16 residues long. V was pared by 5 bases and J by 6 bases, with 11 bases of the junction left unmatched. The CDR3 is CASSKKGQGGRSEAFF. In DNA form, the CDR3 reads TGTGCCAGCAGCAAAAAGGGACAGGGGGGGAGGTCTGAAGCTTTCTTT.

The chain joins TRBV11-3 to TRBJ2-5; D perhaps matches TRBD2 (6 bases). Germline V gene lookup returns CDR1 SGHNT and CDR2 YENEEA. V lost 5 bases to trimming and J lost 5 bases, with 21 bases between them. The CDR3 contains 16 residues. The chain's CDR3 is CASSPQPGLRTETQYF. The CDR3 DNA reads as TGTGCCAGCAGCCCACAACCGGGACTCCGGACGGAGACCCAGTACTTC.

This chain uses TRBV14 with TRBJ2-1, with 11 positions matching TRBD2. In germline, CDR1 is SGHDN, CDR2 FVKESK. Germline trimming cut 5 bases from V and 3 bases from J; bases unmatched to any gene: 3. CDR3 length: 15 residues. The CDR3 DNA sequence: TGTGCCAGCAGCGTTACTAGCGGGAGCTACAATGAGCAGTTCTTC. Protein: CASSVTSGSYNEQFF.

This chain connects TRBV6-5 to TRBJ2-1, with a tentative D call TRBD1 (5 bases). The V end lost 4 bases, the J end lost 7 bases, and 20 bases lay between the germline ends. The CDR3 runs to 16 residues. Germline CDR1 reads MNHEY; CDR2 reads SVGAGI. The CDR3 nucleotides are TGTGCCAGCAGTTCAAGGGGCCAGCGCCCTGAAAATGAGCAGTTCTTC. Residues: CASSSRGQRPENEQFF.

This clone was detected only once. This chain connects TRBV18 to TRBJ2-7; TRBD2 matches 7 bases. Germline CDR1 reads KGHSH; CDR2 reads LQKENI. The CDR3 runs 15 residues. The trim removed 0 bases at V and 2 bases at J, leaving 4 bases unmatched. CDR3 protein: CASSPPGGGTYEQYF. In nucleotides, the CDR3 is TGTGCCAGCTCACCACCAGGCGGGGGTACCTACGAGCAGTACTTC.

The CDR3 loop reads CASSYLQGAQGEQYF. CDR3 nucleotides: TGTGCCAGCAGTTACTTACAGGGGGCTCAGGGCGAGCAGTACTTC. The V and J genes are TRBV6-5 and TRBJ2-7; 9 bases are a match to TRBD1. Unmatched junction bases numbered 7, after V lost 1 base and J lost 6 bases. This CDR3 is 15 amino acids long. Germline assignment: CDR1 MNHEY and CDR2 SVGAGI.

The gene calls are TRBV9 and TRBJ2-3, with 9 bases identical to TRBD2. The V and J ends lost 3 bases and 5 bases, in that order; junction bases with no gene match: 10. CDR1 is SGDLS and CDR2 is YYNGEE in the germline V gene. The CDR3 extends over 16 amino acids. CDR3 residues: CASSAELAGWVDTQYF. In DNA, the CDR3 is TGTGCCAGCAGCGCAGAGCTAGCGGGATGGGTAGATACGCAGTATTTT.

CDR3 sequence (DNA): TGTGCCAGCAGCTTAACGGGACTGATCACAGATACGCAGTATTTT. This translates into CASSLTGLITDTQYF. The gene calls are TRBV7-3 and TRBJ2-3; D may be TRBD2 (6 bases). V dropped 0 bases and J dropped 2 bases, with 9 bases sitting between them. CDR1 is SGHTA and CDR2 is FQGTGA in the germline V gene. This CDR3 region has 15 residues.